These 26 T cell receptor beta chains came from one sample sequenced in a study of blood T cell repertoires in COVID-19. The repertoire was sequenced with immunoSEQ multiplex PCR; TCRdb's copy has only in-frame clones and lacks some. The sample includes 110,000 or so clones, roughly 85% seen only once; the top ten take around 13%. Material: peripheral blood. The source is a human donor in a cohort sampled during active COVID-19.

The chain combines TRBV20-1 with TRBJ2-7; weak D call: TRBD2 (5 bases). The germline V and J ends were trimmed by 2 bases and 3 bases, with 5 bases remaining between them. Germline-derived CDR1 and CDR2 are DFQATT and SNEGSKA (reference sequence). There are 11 residues in the CDR3. DNA for the CDR3: TGCAGTGCTAGAAGCGGCTACGAGCAGTACTTC. Translating it yields CSARSGYEQYF.

The rearrangement links TRBV4-1 to TRBJ1-4, with 9 bases fitting TRBD1. Trimming removed 4 bases from V and 7 bases from J; junction bases left unmatched: 10. From germline, CDR1 is MGHRA and CDR2 YSYEKL. The CDR3 length is 16 residues. As DNA, the CDR3 is TGCGCCAGCAGCCTTAGGGCGGGACAGGGTCCTGAAAAACTGTTTTTT. Protein sequence: CASSLRAGQGPEKLFF.

The gene calls are TRBV6-5 and TRBJ2-7; a possible D gene is TRBD2 (6 bases). The V gene lost 4 bases and the J gene lost 3 bases, with 10 bases spanning the gap. Germline V gives CDR1 MNHEY, CDR2 SVGAGI. The CDR3 has 13 residues. CDR3 coding DNA: TGTGCCAGCAGTTTCGGGACTCTCTACGAGCAGTACTTC. This gives the protein CASSFGTLYEQYF.

The genes are TRBV18 and TRBJ2-5; D is possibly TRBD1 (6 bases). CDR3 length: 14 amino acids. Germline CDR1 and CDR2: KGHSH and LQKENI. V was shortened by 5 bases and J by 3 bases, with 13 bases between the two germline ends. The CDR3 loop is CASSAVQGKETQYF. DNA for the CDR3: TGTGCCAGCTCAGCAGTGCAGGGGAAAGAGACCCAGTACTTC.

This clone has a single count. J is TRBJ2-1 and V is TRBV5-4; D is ambiguous. CDR3 size: 14 residues. Trimming left V 1 base short and J 2 bases short, with 7 bases between. Germline CDR1 reads SGHNT; CDR2 reads YYREEE (reference sequence). CDR3 residues: CASSLRVAYNEQFF. In DNA form, the CDR3 reads TGTGCCAGCAGCTTGAGAGTCGCCTACAATGAGCAGTTCTTC.

V gene TRBV2 combines with J gene TRBJ2-2; 7 nucleotides line up with TRBD1. The CDR3 spans 13 residues. V was clipped by 6 bases and J by 6 bases; unmatched bases: 4. Germline-derived CDR1 and CDR2 are SNHLY and FYNNEI. The DNA of the CDR3 is TGTGCCAGCAGCGAGCAGGGGGCCGGGGAGCTGTTTTTT. Protein sequence: CASSEQGAGELFF.

V is TRBV6-5 and J is TRBJ1-1; D remains unclear. CDR1 is MNHEY and CDR2 is SVGAGI in the germline V gene. Deletions cut 6 bases from V and 2 bases from J, with 7 bases between. This CDR3 is built from 12 residues. This CDR3 reads CASSRFNTEAFF. DNA of the CDR3: TGTGCCAGCAGCAGATTCAACACTGAAGCTTTCTTT.

The J gene is TRBJ1-1, the V gene TRBV9; 9 bases match TRBD1. The V gene end was trimmed by 3 bases and the J gene end by 0 bases; junction bases not matched to a gene: 12. This CDR3 is 18 amino acids long. Looked up from germline, CDR1 is SGDLS and CDR2 is YYNGEE. DNA for the CDR3: TGTGCCAGCAGCGGACCAGGGACAGGGAGCTCTATGAACACTGAAGCTTTCTTT. It is translated as CASSGPGTGSSMNTEAFF.

This sequence joins TRBV6-5 and TRBJ2-7, with TRBD1 matching 7 bases. Germline values: CDR1 MNHEY, CDR2 SVGAGI. V shed 7 bases, J shed 5 bases, and the junction held 8 bases outside the gene matches. CDR3 length: 13 residues. DNA of the CDR3: TGTGCCAGCAATCGACAGGGCATCGACGAGCAGTACTTC. It translates to CASNRQGIDEQYF.

The rearrangement links TRBV19 to TRBJ1-1; D uncertain. The CDR3 length is 13 residues. V was cut by 5 bases and J by 5 bases, with 12 bases left in between. Germline V lookup: CDR1 LNHDA, CDR2 SQIVND (reference sequence). DNA of the CDR3: TGTGCCAGTAGTTACGGCCGAGGTACTGAAGCTTTCTTT. Protein: CASSYGRGTEAFF. The full variable domain, completed using reference TRBV19 and TRBJ1-1, is DGGITQSPKYLFRKEGQNVTLSCEQNLNHDAMYWYRQDPGQGLRLIYYSQIVNDFQKGDIAEGYSVSREKKESFPLTVTSAQKNPTAFYLCASSYGRGTEAFFGQGTRLTVV.

This clone appeared once. The chain combines TRBV29-1 with TRBJ1-1; no definite D call. This CDR3 region has 8 residues. The V and J ends lost 6 bases and 10 bases respectively, with 6 bases between them. Germline V lookup: CDR1 SQVTM, CDR2 ANQGSEA. The CDR3 DNA follows: TGCAGCGTACCAGGAGCTTTCTTT. Amino acids: CSVPGAFF.

The chain employs TRBV3-1 (or the pseudogene TRBV3-2) and TRBJ1-6; D gene unclear. This CDR3 comprises 15 residues. Germline V gene lookup returns CDR1 LGHDT and CDR2 YNNKEL (reference sequence). The ends were cut back, 1 base at V and 6 bases at J, with 10 bases in the middle. CDR3 protein: CASSQGRLSNSPLHF. CDR3 nucleotides: TGTGCCAGCAGCCAAGGGCGACTCAGTAATTCACCCCTCCACTTT.

The J gene is TRBJ1-3, the V gene TRBV11-2; D remains unclear. Per germline, CDR1 SGHAT and CDR2 FQNNGV. The V and J ends lost 3 bases and 1 base respectively, with 7 bases between them. The CDR3 loop spans 14 amino acids. CDR3 bases: TGTGCCAGCAGCTTCAGCGGGTCTGGAAACACCATATATTTT. This sequence encodes CASSFSGSGNTIYF.

The chain couples TRBV3-1 (or the pseudogene TRBV3-2) to TRBJ2-2; a weak D match, TRBD2 (6 bases). The CDR3 totals 14 residues. Germline CDR1 LGHDT, CDR2 YNNKEL (reference sequence). V was shortened by 7 bases and J by 2 bases, with 11 bases between the two germline ends. DNA for the CDR3: TGTGCCAGCACGCGGGAAACCAACACCGGGGAGCTGTTTTTT. Its translation: CASTRETNTGELFF.

This clone was recorded only once. CDR3 loop: CASRADLGWQPQHF. CDR3 nucleotides: TGTGCCAGCAGGGCAGACTTGGGTTGGCAGCCCCAGCATTTT. The rearrangement links TRBV2 to TRBJ1-5; D remains ambiguous. The V end lost 6 bases, the J end lost 7 bases, and 16 bases lay between the germline ends. From germline, CDR1 is SNHLY and CDR2 FYNNEI. This CDR3 is 14 amino acids long.

This chain connects TRBV10-3 to TRBJ1-6, with D possibly matching TRBD1 (5 bases). Trimming pared 10 bases from V and 10 bases from J, leaving 17 bases between. The CDR3 is 13 amino acids. The V gene's germline CDR1 is ENHRY and CDR2 SYGVKD. CDR3 in DNA: TGTGCCACCGGGGGTCAGGGAGGATCACCCCTCCACTTT. Translation: CATGGQGGSPLHF.

V is TRBV29-1 and J is TRBJ2-1; no clear D. The CDR3 is made up of 10 amino acids. CDR1 and CDR2 (germline): SQVTM, ANQGSEA. Trimming removed 7 bases at V and 8 bases at J, with 9 bases between. CDR3 region: CSARVDEQFF. Written as DNA, the CDR3 is TGCAGCGCTCGGGTTGATGAGCAGTTCTTC.

V gene TRBV7-2 combines with J gene TRBJ1-2, with unresolved D. The CDR3 spans 15 residues. The germline gives CDR1 SGHTA, CDR2 FQGNSA. V lost 5 bases to trimming and J lost 1 base, with 14 bases between them. The CDR3 is CASSELRGSNYGYTF. The CDR3 region has the DNA TGTGCCAGCAGCGAGCTACGAGGTAGTAACTATGGCTACACCTTC.

This clone was seen just once. The chain combines TRBV5-8 with TRBJ1-5, with a tentative D call TRBD1 (6 bases). With 4 bases removed from V and 5 bases from J, the gap between germline ends came to 16 bases. From germline, CDR1 is SGHTS and CDR2 YDEGEE. There are 15 residues in the CDR3. DNA for the CDR3: TGTGCCAGCAGCCGGACGGGGGGGGCCCATCAGCCCCAGCATTTT. Amino acid sequence: CASSRTGGAHQPQHF.

J is TRBJ2-1 and V is TRBV7-9; D perhaps matches TRBD1 (6 bases). This CDR3 contains 14 residues. V lost 0 bases and J lost 6, with 9 bases in between. CDR1 SEHNR and CDR2 FQNEAQ come from the germline V gene (reference sequence). CDR3 DNA: TGTGCCAGCAGCTTAGCCACAGGGAGCAATGAGCAGTTCTTC. Encoded protein: CASSLATGSNEQFF.

V usage is TRBV18 and J usage is TRBJ1-6, with 7 bases matching TRBD1. The CDR3 sequence is 15 residues long. The germline V gene encodes CDR1 KGHSH and CDR2 LQKENI. V shed 1 base, J shed 8 bases, and the junction held 5 bases outside the gene matches. The CDR3 sequence is CASSPRQGGDSPLHF. CDR3 DNA: TGTGCCAGCTCACCACGCCAAGGGGGCGATTCACCCCTCCACTTT.

Concerning this clone itself: At one end, the junction sequence differs from germline, possibly due to a read error. The rearrangement joins TRBV4-3 to TRBJ1-2; 9 bases match TRBD1. CDR1 and CDR2 from the germline V gene are LGHNA and YSLEER. The CDR3 spans 15 residues. CDR3 loop: CASSPGTGPDSPYAF. CDR3 coding DNA: TGCGCCAGCAGTCCCGGGACAGGGCCCGATAGTCCCTACGCCTTC.

The rearrangement joins TRBV6-5 to TRBJ1-1; 10 bases are a match to TRBD1. Trimming removed 0 bases from V and 5 bases from J; junction bases left unmatched: 3. This CDR3 comprises 15 residues. The germline V gene encodes CDR1 MNHEY and CDR2 SVGAGI. The CDR3 DNA is TGTGCCAGCAGTTACTCTATGGGACAGGGGACTGAAGCTTTCTTT. Encoded protein: CASSYSMGQGTEAFF.

This clone was detected a few times. The chain couples TRBV28 to TRBJ2-1; no definite D call. The germline gives CDR1 MDHEN, CDR2 SYDVKM. CDR3 length: 14 residues. Between the trimmed V and J ends, which lost 6 bases and 0 bases, there was a span of 9 bases. The CDR3, as DNA: TGTGCCAGCAGCCAAACGAGCTCCTACAATGAGCAGTTCTTC. Its translation is CASSQTSSYNEQFF.

CDR3 sequence (DNA): TGCGCCAGCAGCTTGGATCTGGGGGCGTTGGTTGGCTACACCTTC. It codes for CASSLDLGALVGYTF. The genes are TRBV5-1 and TRBJ1-2, with D possibly being TRBD1 (6 bases). The germline V and J ends were trimmed by 0 bases and 7 bases, with 16 bases remaining between them. The germline V gene encodes CDR1 SGHRS and CDR2 YFSETQ. The CDR3 runs to 15 residues.

The chain carries TRBV5-5 and TRBJ1-2; no reliable D call. V shed 0 bases and J shed 8 bases, with 11 bases lying between them. This CDR3 is built from 13 residues. CDR1 SGHKS and CDR2 YYEKEE come from the germline V gene (reference sequence). CDR3 nucleotide sequence: TGTGCCAGCAGCTTGGCCTATGCGGGGGGCTACACCTTC. Its protein product is CASSLAYAGGYTF.